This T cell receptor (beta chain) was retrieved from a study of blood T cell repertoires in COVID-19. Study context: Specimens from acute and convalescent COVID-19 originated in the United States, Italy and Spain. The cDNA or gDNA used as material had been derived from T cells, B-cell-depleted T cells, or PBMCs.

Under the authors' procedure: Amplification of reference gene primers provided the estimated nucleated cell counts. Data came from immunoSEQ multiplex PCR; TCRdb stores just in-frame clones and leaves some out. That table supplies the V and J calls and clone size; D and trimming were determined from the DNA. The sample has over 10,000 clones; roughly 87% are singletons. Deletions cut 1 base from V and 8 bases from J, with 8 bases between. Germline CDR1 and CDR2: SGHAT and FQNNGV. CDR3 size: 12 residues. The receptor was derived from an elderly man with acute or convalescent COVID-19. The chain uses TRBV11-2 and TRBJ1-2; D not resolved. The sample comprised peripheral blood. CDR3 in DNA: TGTGCCAGCAGCTTAGGACATAGAGGCTACACCTTC. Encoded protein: CASSLGHRGYTF.